These 5 T cell receptor beta chains share one sample of origin, sequenced in a study of shared clonotypes between healthy human individuals (dated by TCRdb to the early 2020s). The library was built by means of the immunoSEQ multiplex PCR assay. TCRdb took this table from immuneACCESS and kept in-frame rearrangements with V and J called. Such tables lack part of the clones; where checked against another copy, unresolved V genes explain under half of the gap, and the rest is unexplained. For this sample there are 900,000 to 1,200,000 clones; about four fifths appear just once. The ten largest clones take up roughly 0.62% of the sample. Sequenced input: memory CD4+ T cells from PBMCs. What this sample's cell subset or site label stands for: CD45RA-negative fraction. These receptors originate from a man younger than 35 in good health. Some clones in this sample may be carry-over from other donors' samples.

Comment on this clone: At one of its ends the junction is not consistent with the germline gene, which may arise from a read error. This CDR3 is CTWSAPGYGNQPQHF. Written as DNA, the CDR3 is TGTACCTGGAGTGCCCCAGGGTATGGCAATCAGCCCCAGCATTTT. The J gene is TRBJ1-5, the V gene TRBV30; the D gene is possibly TRBD1 (5 bases). There are 15 residues in the CDR3. Per the germline V gene, CDR1 is GTSNPN and CDR2 is SVGIG (reference sequence). Drawing the rest from reference TRBV30 and TRBJ1-5, the complete variable domain is SQTIHQWPATLVQPVGSPLSLECTVEGTSNPNLYWYRQAAGRGLQLLFYSVGIGQISSEVPQNLSASRPQDRQFILSSKKLLLSDSGFYLCTWSAPGYGNQPQHFGDGTRLSIL.

This chain uses TRBV5-4 with TRBJ2-3; 7 bases map to TRBD1. The V gene end was trimmed by 0 bases and the J gene end by 5 bases; junction bases not matched to a gene: 3. Germline V gives CDR1 SGHNT, CDR2 YYREEE (reference sequence). The CDR3 is 14 amino acids. Here the CDR3 reads CASSLGQGGDTQYF. The CDR3, as DNA: TGTGCCAGCAGCTTGGGACAGGGTGGAGATACGCAGTATTTT.

The chain couples TRBV5-6 to TRBJ1-3; TRBD1 aligns across 7 bases. In germline, CDR1 is SGHDT, CDR2 YYEEEE. The CDR3 sequence is 14 residues long. The ends lost 3 bases at V and 2 bases at J; junction bases unmatched: 2. CDR3 DNA sequence: TGTGCCAGCAGCTCAGGACAGGCTGGAAACACCATATATTTT. It is translated as CASSSGQAGNTIYF.

This clone was picked up a small number of times. This chain joins TRBV5-1 and TRBJ1-3, with D hard to call. The CDR3 has 14 amino acids. V dropped 4 bases and J dropped 2 bases, with 10 bases sitting between them. CDR1 is SGHRS, CDR2 YFSETQ, per germline. This chain's CDR3 is CASSRGSPGNTIYF. In DNA, the CDR3 is TGCGCCAGCAGCCGCGGGTCGCCTGGAAACACCATATATTTT.

This clone has more than one count but fewer than ten. The chain carries TRBV28 and TRBJ1-3; 10 positions agree with TRBD1. Germline assignment: CDR1 MDHEN and CDR2 SYDVKM. The J segment lost 2 bases and the V segment lost 3 bases, leaving 4 bases of the junction unmatched. The CDR3 is 16 amino acids. CDR3 DNA: TGTGCCAGCAGTTTGTGGGGGACAGGGGCTGGAAACACCATATATTTT. Protein product: CASSLWGTGAGNTIYF.